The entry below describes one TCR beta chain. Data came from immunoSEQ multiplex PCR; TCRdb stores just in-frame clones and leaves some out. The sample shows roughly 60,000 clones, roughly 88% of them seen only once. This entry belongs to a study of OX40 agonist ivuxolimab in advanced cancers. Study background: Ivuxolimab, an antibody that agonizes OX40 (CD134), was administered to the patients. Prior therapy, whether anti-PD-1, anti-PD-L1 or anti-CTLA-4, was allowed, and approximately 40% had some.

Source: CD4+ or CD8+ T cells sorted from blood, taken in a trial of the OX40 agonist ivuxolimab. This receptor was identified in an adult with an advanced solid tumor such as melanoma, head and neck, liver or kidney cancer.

The CDR3 DNA reads TGCAGCGTTGACGACTATTCCGGCACAGATACGCAGTATTTT. Translated: CSVDDYSGTDTQYF. V is TRBV29-1 and J is TRBJ2-3, with D possibly being TRBD2 (5 bases). This CDR3 contains 14 residues. Germline V gives CDR1 SQVTM, CDR2 ANQGSEA. V lost 3 bases, J lost 1 base, and 11 bases lay in between.